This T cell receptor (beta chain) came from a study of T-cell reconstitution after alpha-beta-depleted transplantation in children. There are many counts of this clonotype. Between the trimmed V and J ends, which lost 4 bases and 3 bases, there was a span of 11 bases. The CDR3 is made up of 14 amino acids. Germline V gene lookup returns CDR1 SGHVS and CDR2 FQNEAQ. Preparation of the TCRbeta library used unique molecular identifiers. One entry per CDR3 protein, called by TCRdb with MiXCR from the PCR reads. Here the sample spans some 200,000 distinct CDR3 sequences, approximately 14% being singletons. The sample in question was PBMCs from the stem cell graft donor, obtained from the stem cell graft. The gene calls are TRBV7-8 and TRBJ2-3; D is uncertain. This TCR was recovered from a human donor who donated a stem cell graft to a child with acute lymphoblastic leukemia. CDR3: CASSSRASTDTQYF. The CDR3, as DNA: TGTGCCAGCAGCTCTAGGGCGAGTACAGATACGCAGTATTTT. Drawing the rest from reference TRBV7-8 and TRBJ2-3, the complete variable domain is GAGVSQSPRYKVAKRGQDVALRCDPISGHVSLFWYQQALGQGPEFLTYFQNEAQLDKSGLPSDRFFAERPEGSVSTLKIQRTQQEDSAVYLCASSSRASTDTQYFGPGTRLTVL.